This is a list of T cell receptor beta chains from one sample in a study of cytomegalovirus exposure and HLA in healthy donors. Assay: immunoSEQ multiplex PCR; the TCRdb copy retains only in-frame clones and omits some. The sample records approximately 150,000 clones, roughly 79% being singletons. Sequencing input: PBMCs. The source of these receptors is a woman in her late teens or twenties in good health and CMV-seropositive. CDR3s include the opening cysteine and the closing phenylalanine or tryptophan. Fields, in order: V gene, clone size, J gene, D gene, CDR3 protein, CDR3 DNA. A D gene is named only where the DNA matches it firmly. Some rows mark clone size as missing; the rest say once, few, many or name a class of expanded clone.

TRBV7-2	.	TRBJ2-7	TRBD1	CASSWGQGSEQYF	TGTGCCAGCAGCTGGGGACAGGGAAGCGAGCAGTACTTC
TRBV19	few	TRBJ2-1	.	CASSIDLGGNYNEQFF	TGTGCCAGTAGTATAGATCTCGGGGGTAACTACAATGAGCAGTTCTTC
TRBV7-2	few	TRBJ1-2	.	CASSPVGGDGYTF	TGTGCCAGCAGCCCCGTGGGGGGAGATGGCTACACCTTC
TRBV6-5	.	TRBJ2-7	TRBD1	CASSYASGAGGYEQYF	TGTGCCAGCAGTTACGCATCAGGGGCAGGGGGTTACGAGCAGTACTTC
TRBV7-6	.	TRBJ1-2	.	CASSEAVGYGYTF	TGTGCCAGCAGCGAGGCGGTTGGCTATGGCTACACCTTC
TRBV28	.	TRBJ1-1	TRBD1	CASSRDRPTEAFF	TGTGCCAGCAGCCGGGACAGACCAACTGAAGCTTTCTTT
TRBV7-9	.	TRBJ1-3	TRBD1	CASSPGTEGNTIYF	TGTGCCAGCAGCCCCGGGACAGAAGGAAACACCATATATTTT
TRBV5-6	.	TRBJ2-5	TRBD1	CASSFPGQKETQYF	TGTGCCAGCAGCTTCCCGGGACAGAAAGAGACCCAGTACTTC
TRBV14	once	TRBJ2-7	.	CASSQNLSPGFSYEQYF	TGTGCCAGCAGCCAAAATCTATCCCCAGGGTTTTCCTACGAGCAGTACTTC
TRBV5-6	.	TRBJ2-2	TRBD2	CASSLAGTSGGDTGELFF	TGTGCCAGCAGCTTGGCCGGGACTAGCGGGGGGGACACCGGGGAGCTGTTTTTT
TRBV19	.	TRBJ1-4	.	CASSTHRRSPDEKLFF	TGTGCCAGTAGTACCCACCGTCGATCTCCGGATGAAAAACTGTTTTTT
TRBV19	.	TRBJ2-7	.	CASIWTAYEQYF	TGTGCCAGTATATGGACAGCGTACGAGCAGTACTTC
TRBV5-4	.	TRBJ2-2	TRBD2	CASSLLGTRPGELFF	TGTGCCAGCAGCTTGTTGGGGACTAGACCCGGGGAGCTGTTTTTT
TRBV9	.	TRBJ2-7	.	CASSVGSGASYEQYF	TGTGCCAGCAGCGTAGGGTCAGGGGCAAGCTACGAGCAGTACTTC
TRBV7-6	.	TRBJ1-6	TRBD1	CASSLTGEDSPLHF	TGTGCCAGCAGCTTAACAGGGGAAGATTCACCCCTCCACTTT
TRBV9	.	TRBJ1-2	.	CASSVDLDNYGYTF	TGTGCCAGCAGCGTAGATCTAGATAACTATGGCTACACCTTC
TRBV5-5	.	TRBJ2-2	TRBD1	CASSLDPPGQISSNTGELFF	TGTGCCAGCAGCTTGGATCCTCCGGGACAGATAAGTTCGAACACCGGGGAGCTGTTTTTT
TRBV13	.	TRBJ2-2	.	CASSSPRDRELFF	TGTGCCAGCAGCTCTCCTCGGGACAGGGAGCTGTTTTTT
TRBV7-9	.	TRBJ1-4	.	CASSLSRTTNEKLFF	TGTGCCAGCAGCTTATCGAGGACAACTAATGAAAAACTGTTTTTT
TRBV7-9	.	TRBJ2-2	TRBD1	CASETGWDTGELFF	TGTGCCAGTGAGACAGGGTGGGACACCGGGGAGCTGTTTTTT
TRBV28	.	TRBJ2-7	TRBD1	CATLDRESAYEQYF	TGTGCCACTCTGGACAGGGAGAGCGCCTACGAGCAGTACTTC
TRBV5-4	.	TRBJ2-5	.	CASSRGGTAQETQYF	TGTGCCAGCAGCAGAGGAGGGACAGCACAAGAGACCCAGTACTTC
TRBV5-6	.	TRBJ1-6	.	CASTSGFSYNSPLHF	TGTGCCAGCACCTCCGGGTTCTCCTATAATTCACCCCTCCACTTT
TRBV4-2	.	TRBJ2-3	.	CASSQMAGNTDTQYF	TGTGCCAGCAGCCAAATGGCAGGGAACACAGATACGCAGTATTTT
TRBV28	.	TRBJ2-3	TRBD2	CASSLSPWGLAGGASTDTQYF	TGTGCCAGCAGTTTATCCCCATGGGGGCTAGCGGGGGGGGCTAGCACAGATACGCAGTATTTT
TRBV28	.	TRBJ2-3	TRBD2	CASTNVAGGTDTQYF	TGTGCCAGCACCAATGTAGCGGGGGGCACGGATACGCAGTATTTT
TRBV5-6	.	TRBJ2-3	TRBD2	CASSGGGTILYRTDTQYF	TGTGCCAGCAGCGGGGGGGGGACCATCTTATATCGCACAGATACGCAGTATTTT
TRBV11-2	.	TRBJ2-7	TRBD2	CASSLGGTSGGHYEQYF	TGTGCCAGCAGCTTAGGGGGGACTAGCGGGGGGCACTACGAGCAGTACTTC
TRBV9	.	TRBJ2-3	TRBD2	CASSASGETTDTQYF	TGTGCCAGCAGCGCCAGCGGGGAGACCACAGATACGCAGTATTTT
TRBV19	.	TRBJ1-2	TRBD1	CASSSTGDRYGYTF	TGTGCCAGTAGCTCGACAGGGGATCGCTATGGCTACACCTTC
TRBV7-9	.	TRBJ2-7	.	CASSLMTMAYEQYF	TGTGCCAGCAGCTTAATGACAATGGCCTACGAGCAGTACTTC
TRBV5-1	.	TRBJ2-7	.	CASRSGVRGTYEQYF	TGCGCCAGCAGGTCAGGGGTTAGGGGGACCTACGAGCAGTACTTC
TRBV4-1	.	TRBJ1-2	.	CASSQASGEGLYGYTF	TGCGCCAGCAGCCAAGCCTCCGGGGAAGGCCTCTATGGCTACACCTTC
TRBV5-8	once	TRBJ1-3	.	CASSLPGTSGNTIYF	TGTGCCAGCAGCTTGCCAGGTACCTCTGGAAACACCATATATTTT
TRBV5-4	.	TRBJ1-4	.	CASSLVGTGGGRREKLFF	TGTGCCAGCAGCTTGGTGGGAACTGGCGGGGGGCGTCGGGAAAAACTGTTTTTT
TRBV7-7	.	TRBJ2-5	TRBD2	CASSLGGQRGAAETQYF	TGTGCCAGCAGCTTAGGGGGCCAGCGGGGGGCGGCAGAGACCCAGTACTTC
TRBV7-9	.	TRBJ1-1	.	CASRGGASTEAFF	TGTGCCAGCAGGGGGGGGGCATCAACTGAAGCTTTCTTT
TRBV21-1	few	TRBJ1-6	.	CASSTTVPGLLNNNSPLHF	TGTGCCAGCAGCACTACGGTTCCGGGACTCCTGAACAACAATTCACCCCTCCACTTT
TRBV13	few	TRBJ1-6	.	CASSSRRGVNSPLHF	TGTGCCAGCAGCTCCCGACGGGGAGTCAATTCACCCCTCCACTTT
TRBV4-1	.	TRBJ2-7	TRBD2	CASSQGLAGGTKYEQYF	TGCGCCAGCAGCCAGGGACTAGCGGGGGGTACAAAGTACGAGCAGTACTTC
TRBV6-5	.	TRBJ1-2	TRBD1	CASSATGPRGYTF	TGTGCCAGCAGTGCGACAGGGCCTCGAGGGTACACCTTC
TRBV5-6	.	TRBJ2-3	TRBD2	CASSLLAGDLSSTDTQYF	TGTGCCAGCAGCTTACTAGCGGGGGACCTTTCTAGCACAGATACGCAGTATTTT